This TCR beta chain was sequenced during a study of OX40 agonist ivuxolimab in advanced cancers. Study information: Melanoma, hepatocellular carcinoma, head and neck or renal cell cancer occurred in dose-escalation patients. Study-wide points: Normalized expansion of T-cell clones was also low for some nonresponders. Clonal expansion from baseline to week 6 occurred in both CD4+ and CD8+ T cells.

CDR3 length equals 14 residues. Between the trimmed V and J ends, which lost 5 bases and 1 base, there was a span of 9 bases. Germline loops: CDR1 SGHTA, CDR2 FQGNSA. In this sample, this clone turned up once. Its antigen is unidentified. Measured with immunoSEQ multiplex PCR; TCRdb has only the in-frame clones, and not every one. Of more than 80,000 clones listed, 90% to 95% were seen once; the top ten hold 0.25% to 0.3%. The clonotype was recovered from an adult with an advanced solid tumor such as melanoma, head and neck, liver or kidney cancer. This material consisted of CD4+ or CD8+ T cells sorted from blood, taken in a trial of the OX40 agonist ivuxolimab. This chain joins TRBV7-2 and TRBJ2-1; D is uncertain. The CDR3 sequence is CASSLRPSYNEQFF. As DNA, the CDR3 is TGTGCCAGCAGCCTACGGCCTTCCTACAATGAGCAGTTCTTC.